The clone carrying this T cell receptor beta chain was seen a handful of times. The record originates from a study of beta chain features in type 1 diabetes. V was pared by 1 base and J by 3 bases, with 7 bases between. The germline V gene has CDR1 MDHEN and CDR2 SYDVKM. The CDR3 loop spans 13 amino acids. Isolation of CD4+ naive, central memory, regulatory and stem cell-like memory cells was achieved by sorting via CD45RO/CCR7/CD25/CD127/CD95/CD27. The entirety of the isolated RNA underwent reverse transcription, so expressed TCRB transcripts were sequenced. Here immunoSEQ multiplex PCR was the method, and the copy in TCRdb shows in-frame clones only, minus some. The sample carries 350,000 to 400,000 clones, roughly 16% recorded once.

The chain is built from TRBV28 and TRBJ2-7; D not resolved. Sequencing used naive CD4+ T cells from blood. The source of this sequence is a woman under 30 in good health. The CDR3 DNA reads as TGTGCCAGCAGTTTATTTCTCTACTACGAGCAGTACTTC. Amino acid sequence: CASSLFLYYEQYF.